A single sample gave rise to the 9 T cell receptor beta chains below, sequenced in a study of shared clonotypes between healthy human individuals. Repertoires were generated with immunoSEQ multiplex PCR, while TCRdb's copy carries only in-frame clones and drops some. The sample contains approximately 500,000 clones, less than 96% of which appear only once. Input material: naive CD4+ T cells sorted from blood. As for subset: CD45RA+ positively selected. The receptors were sampled from a woman in her twenties or thirties in good health.

V usage is TRBV2 and J usage is TRBJ2-1, with D possibly TRBD1 on 9 matching bases. The CDR3 covers 16 residues. Germline CDR1 and CDR2: SNHLY and FYNNEI. V lost 6 bases and J 7 bases, leaving 22 bases between the germline ends. The CDR3 bases are TGTGCCAGCAGGGTAACAGGGGGCGCGGGGGGAAATGAGCAGTTCTTC. It specifies CASRVTGGAGGNEQFF.

The genes are TRBV7-9 and TRBJ2-2, with D possibly TRBD1 on 5 matching bases. V dropped 6 bases and J dropped 4 bases, with 15 bases sitting between them. CDR1 and CDR2 from the germline V gene are SEHNR and FQNEAQ (reference sequence). The CDR3 totals 15 residues. This CDR3 is CASSTNARVTGELFF. The CDR3 region has the DNA TGTGCCAGCAGTACAAACGCCAGGGTCACCGGGGAGCTGTTTTTT.

This clone is a singleton in its sample. The V gene is TRBV7-3, the J gene TRBJ1-2, with TRBD1 matching over 7 bases. The germline V gene has CDR1 SGHTA and CDR2 FQGTGA. After removal of 5 bases from V and 2 bases from J, the junction contained 8 bases not matched to a gene. CDR3 length: 15 amino acids. The chain's CDR3 is CASSPTGTENYGYTF. Written as DNA, the CDR3 is TGTGCCAGCAGCCCAACCGGGACAGAAAACTATGGCTACACCTTC.

The chain has TRBV7-2 and TRBJ1-1; no clear D gene. This CDR3 has 14 residues. Trimming cost V 6 bases and J 5 bases, with 16 bases left between them. Germline CDR1 SGHTA, CDR2 FQGNSA. The CDR3, as DNA: TGTGCCAGCAGACCTCAAAGGTTGGGAACTGAAGCTTTCTTT. Residues: CASRPQRLGTEAFF.

To note about this clone: The sample has other DNA sequences that encode this CDR3 too. The chain combines TRBV19 with TRBJ1-5; D gene unclear. CDR3 size: 12 residues. With 3 bases removed from V and 6 bases from J, the gap between germline ends came to 6 bases. Germline CDR1 LNHDA, CDR2 SQIVND (reference sequence). CDR3 sequence (DNA): TGTGCCAGTAGTATCGGTCCTCAGCCCCAGCATTTT. Residues: CASSIGPQPQHF.

The chain carries TRBV25-1 and TRBJ2-3; 11 bases align to TRBD2. Germline-derived CDR1 and CDR2 are MGHDK and SYGVNS. The CDR3 loop spans 15 amino acids. V gave up 3 bases and J gave up 3 bases; unmatched junction bases: 2. CDR3 residues: CASSDTSGRTDTQYF. In nucleotides, the CDR3 is TGTGCCAGCAGTGATACTAGCGGGAGAACAGATACGCAGTATTTT.

A single count supports this clone. The genes are TRBV7-9 and TRBJ2-7, with 12 nucleotides matching TRBD1. This CDR3 region has 15 residues. Per the germline V gene, CDR1 is SEHNR and CDR2 is FQNEAQ (reference sequence). V was clipped by 2 bases and J by 4 bases; unmatched bases: 3. The CDR3 DNA is TGTGCCAGCAGCTTAAGGGACAGGGGGCCTTACGAGCAGTACTTC. It codes for CASSLRDRGPYEQYF.

The V gene is TRBV28, the J gene TRBJ2-3; D is undetermined. Trimming removed 3 bases from V and 2 bases from J, with 15 bases in between. The CDR3 is made up of 16 amino acids. The germline V gene has CDR1 MDHEN and CDR2 SYDVKM. The CDR3 reads CASSFLGRPATDTQYF. The CDR3 nucleotides read TGTGCCAGCAGTTTTCTGGGTAGGCCAGCCACAGATACGCAGTATTTT.

The chain uses TRBV11-2 and TRBJ2-2; D is unclear. Deletions cut 5 bases from V and 0 bases from J, with 10 bases between. The CDR3 is 15 residues long. Germline-derived CDR1 and CDR2 are SGHAT and FQNNGV. CDR3 nucleotide sequence: TGTGCCAGCAGCCTTTCCTCAGCGAACACCGGGGAGCTGTTTTTT. This encodes CASSLSSANTGELFF.